The clone carrying this TCR beta chain was detected once. V dropped 1 base and J dropped 3 bases, with 7 bases sitting between them. The germline V gene encodes CDR1 SGHNT and CDR2 YENEEA. The length of the CDR3 is 13 residues. The sample is drawn from a study of blood T cell repertoires in COVID-19. Study at large: The study drew acute and convalescent COVID-19 samples from the United States, Italy and Spain. Sample material is recorded as cDNA or gDNA derived from T cells, B-cell-depleted T cells, or PBMCs.

In the study's own analysis: Cell counts per sample came from amplifying reference gene primers. Method: immunoSEQ multiplex PCR; TCRdb's copy keeps in-frame clones and lacks some. The D gene and trimming were derived from the DNA, and the V and J assignments and clone size from that table. The sample has about 140,000 clones, more than 60% seen once. The chain uses TRBV11-3 and TRBJ2-7; perhaps TRBD2 as D (5 bases). This clonotype was obtained from a woman aged 50 to 65 with active or convalescent COVID-19. Material: peripheral blood. CDR3 loop: CASSLAGSYEQYF. Written as DNA, the CDR3 is TGTGCCAGCAGCTTAGCGGGGAGCTACGAGCAGTACTTC.